This T cell receptor beta chain is drawn from a study of shared clonotypes between healthy human individuals. TCRdb's copy holds only in-frame clones and misses some; the assay was immunoSEQ multiplex PCR. Among 2 million to 3 million clones, 90% to 95% were seen once, and the ten largest hold more than 0.35%. Trimming cost V 8 bases and J 4 bases, with 12 bases left between them. CDR1 is MNHNS and CDR2 is SASEGT in the germline V gene. The CDR3 is 13 residues long. The sequenced sample was naive CD4+ T cells from PBMCs. Sample subset: CD45RA+ positively selected. This sequence was found in a man younger than 35 in good health. Some clones in this sample may be carry-over from other donors' samples. The gene calls are TRBV6-1 and TRBJ1-5, with no clear D. The DNA of the CDR3 is TGTGCCAGCCAGCCGCAGATTAATCAGCCCCAGCATTTT. Its protein is CASQPQINQPQHF.